The clone carrying this TCR beta chain has a count of ten or more. This sample is part of a study of T cells after yellow fever vaccination. TCRdb fed the 5' RACE reads into MiXCR, producing one record per CDR3 protein. There are some 390,000 distinct CDR3 sequences in the sample; over 5% occur only once, and over 12% lies in the top ten. This clonotype was obtained from a man younger than 45 who received the YFV17D yellow fever vaccine. The material was PBMCs, obtained 5 days after the yellow fever booster vaccination.

The CDR3 DNA sequence: TGTGCCAGCAGTTATAAGACTAGCGGGAGCTACGAGCAGTACTTC. It translates to CASSYKTSGSYEQYF. This chain connects TRBV7-8 to TRBJ2-7, with TRBD2 matching 12 bases. CDR1 and CDR2 (germline): SGHVS, FQNEAQ. V dropped 6 bases and J dropped 3; count of bases not matched to a gene: 6. The CDR3 extends over 15 amino acids. Full variable domain (remainder filled in from reference TRBV7-8 and TRBJ2-7): GAGVSQSPRYKVAKRGQDVALRCDPISGHVSLFWYQQALGQGPEFLTYFQNEAQLDKSGLPSDRFFAERPEGSVSTLKIQRTQQEDSAVYLCASSYKTSGSYEQYFGPGTRLTVT.